The rows below give T cell receptor beta chains drawn from one sample of a study of T cells in Graves' hyperthyroidism and ophthalmopathy. TCRdb used MiXCR to reprocess the multiplex PCR reads, holding one entry per CDR3 protein. This table holds 600,000 to 700,000 distinct CDR3 sequences, roughly 14% found once. Input material: blood. The receptors shown here come from a woman aged 40-49 years with Graves' ophthalmopathy. Each CDR3 is given with its conserved first and last residue. The D gene is left open where the match is weak. Clone size appears in some rows only: once, few, many, or a class for an expanded clone.

TRBD1 TRBJ2-7 NA TRBV5-5 TGTGCCAGCAGTTCCGGACAGGGCACCTCCTACGAGCAGTACTTC CASSSGQGTSYEQYF
NA TRBJ1-2 few TRBV6-2/TRBV6-3 TGTGCCAGCAGCACTCAGTTAGAGGGCTATGGCTACACCTTC CASSTQLEGYGYTF
TRBD1 TRBJ2-7 many TRBV25-1 TGTGCCAGCAGTGCCCTGGGACAGTCGTTCTCCTACGAGCAGTACTTC CASSALGQSFSYEQYF
TRBD2 TRBJ2-2 NA TRBV29-1 TGCAGCGTTGAAATAACTAGCGGGTTTATAGGGGAGCTGTTTTTT CSVEITSGFIGELFF
TRBD1 TRBJ1-1 NA TRBV4-2 TGTGCCAGCAGCCAGGACAGGGGATCGAACACTGAAGCTTTCTTT CASSQDRGSNTEAFF
NA TRBJ2-2 many TRBV28 TGTGCCAGCAGTTTAGCCTTACGTGACACCGGGGAGCTGTTTTTT CASSLALRDTGELFF
NA TRBJ1-1 many TRBV15 TGTGCCACCAGCAGAGTGGGAGACAGTGAAGCTTTCTTT CATSRVGDSEAFF
NA TRBJ2-7 NA TRBV20-1 TGCAGTGCTAGAGTCGCGCTCCCCCCCTACGAGCAGTACTTC CSARVALPPYEQYF
NA TRBJ2-5 many TRBV6-5 TGTGCCAGCAGTTACTCGGGCTCATTCCAAGAGACCCAGTACTTC CASSYSGSFQETQYF
NA TRBJ2-7 many TRBV12-5 TGTGCTAGTGGTTCGATTAAGACGGCGCAGTACTTC CASGSIKTAQYF
TRBD2 TRBJ2-5 many TRBV20-1 TGCAGTGCTCCAGCGGGAAGAGAGACCCAGTACTTC CSAPAGRETQYF
TRBD1 TRBJ1-2 many TRBV29-1 TGCAGCGTGCGGACAGGGGAGGGCTACACCTTC CSVRTGEGYTF
TRBD1 TRBJ1-2 NA TRBV27 TGTGCCAGCAGTTTTTTTGGGACAGGAAACAACTATGGCTACACCTTC CASSFFGTGNNYGYTF
TRBD1 TRBJ2-7 many TRBV28 TGTGCCAGCAGTTATGGGACAGGGGGCGGGTACGAGCAGTACTTC CASSYGTGGGYEQYF